The clone carrying this T cell receptor beta chain was seen at least ten times. iRepertoire HTBI primers and Arm-PCR of CDR3 regions built TCR beta libraries. TCRdb independently ran MiXCR on the multiplex PCR reads; one entry per CDR3 protein. This table holds approximately 460,000 distinct CDR3 sequences, about 17% found once. The sample belongs to a study of regulatory T cells in long-lasting Graves disease. Germline CDR1 reads MDHEN; CDR2 reads SYDVKM. The CDR3 contains 17 residues. The V gene lost 10 bases and the J gene lost 1 base, with 25 bases spanning the gap. Time point: newly diagnosed GD, antithyroid drugs for less than 3 months. PBMCs provided the RNA from which the TCR library was made. This same sample was also part of a study on T cells in Graves' hyperthyroidism and ophthalmopathy.

This clonotype was obtained from a woman aged 30 to 39 with Graves disease. The sequenced sample was peripheral blood mononuclear cells (PBMCs), obtained at new diagnosis, from a patient treated with antithyroid drugs. This sequence joins TRBV28 and TRBJ1-1; D gene ambiguous. Written as DNA, the CDR3 is TGTGCCACCGGCGCCCCGGTGGGGTCGGCTGCGAACACTGAAGCTTTCTTT. Amino acid sequence: CATGAPVGSAANTEAFF.